The text below deals with one T cell receptor (beta chain). The antigen is not known. V gave up 8 bases and J gave up 0 bases, with 16 bases separating them. Germline CDR1 is MNHEY and CDR2 is SMNVEV (reference sequence). The CDR3 is 16 residues long. Documented time point: newly diagnosed GD, antithyroid drugs for less than 3 months. The TCR library used RNA extracted from PBMCs. HTBI primers from iRepertoire and Arm-PCR of CDR3 regions yielded the TCR beta libraries. A single record per CDR3 protein comes from TCRdb applying MiXCR to the multiplex PCR reads. The sample contains 360,000 or so distinct CDR3 sequences, 12% of which appear only once. The sample originates from a study of regulatory T cells in long-lasting Graves disease. Findings and limits, study-wide: Newly diagnosed Graves' patients exceeded persistent ones in TCR diversity.

The sample also formed part of further work on T cells in Graves' hyperthyroidism and ophthalmopathy. That paper notes: Patients having uncontrolled infection, another autoimmune disease, pregnancy or lactation were not included. For the diagnoses, clinical symptoms, serum thyroxine and TRAb, thyroid ultrasound and orbital computed tomography were used. HTBI primers drove first-round RT-PCR of the TCR CDR3.

This chain connects TRBV27 to TRBJ1-4; a weak D match, TRBD1 (5 bases). The source material was peripheral blood mononuclear cells (PBMCs), sampled at new diagnosis, from a patient treated with antithyroid drugs. The receptor was isolated from a young woman with Graves disease. The CDR3 is CASYPGYTTTNEKLFF. CDR3 bases: TGTGCCAGCTACCCAGGGTACACAACAACTAATGAAAAACTGTTTTTT.